This T cell receptor beta chain appears in the sequencing data of a study of T and B cells in COVID-19 patients. Multiplex PCR with BIOMED2 TRB-A/B primer pools amplified TRB rearrangements. One entry per CDR3 protein results from TCRdb running MiXCR on the multiplex PCR reads. The top ten hold approximately 6% of the sample, which has 8,000 to 9,500 distinct CDR3 sequences, 25% seen once. Blood genomic DNA input for TRB amplification was about 220-500 ng. Germline assignment: CDR1 MNHEY and CDR2 SVGAGI. This CDR3 has 15 residues. Trimming stripped 8 bases from V and 4 bases from J, with 15 bases between.

V is TRBV6-5 and J is TRBJ1-6; D is uncertain. The sequenced sample consisted of blood. The receptor's source is a human donor who had recovered from COVID-19. The CDR3: CASRREYLYNSPLHF. CDR3 nucleotide sequence: TGTGCCAGCCGGAGGGAATACCTTTATAATTCACCCCTCCACTTT.